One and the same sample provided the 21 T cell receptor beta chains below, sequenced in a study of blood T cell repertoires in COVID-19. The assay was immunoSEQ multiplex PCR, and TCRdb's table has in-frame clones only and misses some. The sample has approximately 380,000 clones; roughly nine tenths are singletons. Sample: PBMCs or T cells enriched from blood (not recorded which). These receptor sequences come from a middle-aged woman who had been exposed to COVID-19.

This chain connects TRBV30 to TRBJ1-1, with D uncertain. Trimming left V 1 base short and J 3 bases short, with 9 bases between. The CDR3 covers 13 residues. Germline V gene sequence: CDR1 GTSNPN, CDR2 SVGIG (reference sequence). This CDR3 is CAWSESSDTEAFF. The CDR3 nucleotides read TGTGCCTGGAGTGAGTCGAGCGACACTGAAGCTTTCTTT. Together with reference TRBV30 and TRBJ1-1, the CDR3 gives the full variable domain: SQTIHQWPATLVQPVGSPLSLECTVEGTSNPNLYWYRQAAGRGLQLLFYSVGIGQISSEVPQNLSASRPQDRQFILSSKKLLLSDSGFYLCAWSESSDTEAFFGQGTRLTVV.

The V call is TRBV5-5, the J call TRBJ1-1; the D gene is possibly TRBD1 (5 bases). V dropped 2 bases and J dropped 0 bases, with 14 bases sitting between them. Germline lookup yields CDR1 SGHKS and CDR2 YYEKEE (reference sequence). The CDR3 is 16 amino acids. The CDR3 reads CASSLQASQMNTEAFF. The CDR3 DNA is TGTGCCAGCAGCTTACAGGCCTCCCAAATGAACACTGAAGCTTTCTTT.

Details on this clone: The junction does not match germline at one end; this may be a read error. This CDR3 reads CASSRTDRPNF. CDR3 DNA sequence: TGTGCCAGCAGCCGAACCGACAGGCCCAACTTC. The chain has TRBV7-2 and TRBJ1-2, with a weak D call TRBD1 (6 bases). This CDR3 has 11 amino acids. Germline CDR1 is SGHTA and CDR2 is FQGNSA. Full variable domain (outside the CDR3, taken from reference TRBV7-2 and TRBJ1-2): GAGVSQSPSNKVTEKGKDVELRCDPISGHTALYWYRQSLGQGLEFLIYFQGNSAPDKSGLPSDRFSAERTGGSVSTLTIQRTQQEDSAVYLCASSRTDRPNFGSGTRLTVV.

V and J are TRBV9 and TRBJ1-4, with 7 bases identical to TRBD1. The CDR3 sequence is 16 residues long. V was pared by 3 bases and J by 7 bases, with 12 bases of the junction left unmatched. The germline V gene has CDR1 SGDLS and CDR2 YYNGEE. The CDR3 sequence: CASSDQTGKDIEKLFF. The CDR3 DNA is TGTGCCAGCAGCGACCAGACAGGGAAAGACATTGAAAAACTGTTTTTT.

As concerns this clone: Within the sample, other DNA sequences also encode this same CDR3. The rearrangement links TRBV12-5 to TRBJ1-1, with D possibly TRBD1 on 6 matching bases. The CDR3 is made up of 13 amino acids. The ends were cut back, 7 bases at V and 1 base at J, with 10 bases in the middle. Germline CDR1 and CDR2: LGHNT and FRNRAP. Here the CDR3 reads CASALQGNTEAFF. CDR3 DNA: TGTGCTAGTGCCTTACAGGGGAACACTGAAGCTTTCTTT.

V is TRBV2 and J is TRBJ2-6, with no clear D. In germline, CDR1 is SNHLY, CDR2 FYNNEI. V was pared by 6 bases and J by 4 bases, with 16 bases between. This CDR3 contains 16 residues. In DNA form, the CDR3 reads TGTGCCAGCAGCGACGCGAGGTCTGCGGGGGCCAACGTCCTGACTTTC. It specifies CASSDARSAGANVLTF.

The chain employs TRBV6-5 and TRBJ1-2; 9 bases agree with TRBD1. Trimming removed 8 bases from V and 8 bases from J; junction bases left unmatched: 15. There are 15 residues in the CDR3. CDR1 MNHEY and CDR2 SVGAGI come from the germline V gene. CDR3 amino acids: CASGSTGGSIIGYTF. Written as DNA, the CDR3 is TGTGCCAGCGGATCGACAGGGGGTTCTATCATCGGCTACACCTTC.

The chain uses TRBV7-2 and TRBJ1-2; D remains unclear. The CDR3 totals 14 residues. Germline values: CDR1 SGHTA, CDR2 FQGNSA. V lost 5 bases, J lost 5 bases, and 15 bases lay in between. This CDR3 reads CASSANPGSYGYTF. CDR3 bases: TGTGCCAGCAGCGCTAATCCCGGGTCGTATGGCTACACCTTC.

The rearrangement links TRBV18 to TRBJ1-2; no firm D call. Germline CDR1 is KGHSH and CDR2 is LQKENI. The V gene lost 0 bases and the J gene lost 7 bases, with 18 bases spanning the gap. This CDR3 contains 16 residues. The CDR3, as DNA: TGTGCCAGCTCACCACCGAGCTCCGGAGGACGGGGTGGCTACACCTTC. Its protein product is CASSPPSSGGRGGYTF.

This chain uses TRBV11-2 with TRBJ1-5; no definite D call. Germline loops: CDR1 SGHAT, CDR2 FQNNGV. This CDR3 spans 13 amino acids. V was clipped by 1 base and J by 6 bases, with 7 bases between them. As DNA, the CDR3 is TGTGCCAGCAGCTTAGGAACAGCTCAGCCCCAGCATTTT. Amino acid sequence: CASSLGTAQPQHF.

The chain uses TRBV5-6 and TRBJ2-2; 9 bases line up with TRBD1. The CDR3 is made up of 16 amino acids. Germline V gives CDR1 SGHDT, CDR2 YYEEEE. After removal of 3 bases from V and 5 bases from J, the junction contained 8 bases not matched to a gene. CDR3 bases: TGTGCCAGCAGCTCACCGGGACAGGGAAGAACCGGGGAGCTGTTTTTT. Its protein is CASSSPGQGRTGELFF.

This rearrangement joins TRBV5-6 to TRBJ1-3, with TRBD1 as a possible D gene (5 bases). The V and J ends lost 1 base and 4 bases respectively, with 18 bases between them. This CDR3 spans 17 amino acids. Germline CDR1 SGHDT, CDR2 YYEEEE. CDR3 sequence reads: CASSLIPRGITGNTIYF. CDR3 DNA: TGTGCCAGCAGCTTGATTCCACGGGGGATCACCGGAAACACCATATATTTT.

CDR3 loop: CASTGQVYGYTF. For the CDR3, the DNA is TGTGCCAGCACCGGACAGGTCTATGGCTACACCTTC. This chain joins TRBV7-2 and TRBJ1-2; 7 bases align to TRBD1. V trimming: 7 bases; J trimming: 4 bases; junction bases outside the gene matches: 3. This CDR3 has 12 residues. Germline lookup yields CDR1 SGHTA and CDR2 FQGNSA.

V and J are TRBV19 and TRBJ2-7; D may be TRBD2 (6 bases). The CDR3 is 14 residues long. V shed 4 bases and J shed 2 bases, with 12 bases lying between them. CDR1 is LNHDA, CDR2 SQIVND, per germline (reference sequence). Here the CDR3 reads CASSSGGVAYEQYF. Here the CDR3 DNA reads TGTGCCAGTAGTAGCGGCGGGGTTGCCTACGAGCAGTACTTC. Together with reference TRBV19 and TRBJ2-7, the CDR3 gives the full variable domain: DGGITQSPKYLFRKEGQNVTLSCEQNLNHDAMYWYRQDPGQGLRLIYYSQIVNDFQKGDIAEGYSVSREKKESFPLTVTSAQKNPTAFYLCASSSGGVAYEQYFGPGTRLTVT.

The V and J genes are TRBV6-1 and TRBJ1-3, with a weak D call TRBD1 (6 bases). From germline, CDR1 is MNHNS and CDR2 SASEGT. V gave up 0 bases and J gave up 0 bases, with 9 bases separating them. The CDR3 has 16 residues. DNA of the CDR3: TGTGCCAGCAGTGAAGCGAGCAGGGGCTCTGGAAACACCATATATTTT. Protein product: CASSEASRGSGNTIYF.

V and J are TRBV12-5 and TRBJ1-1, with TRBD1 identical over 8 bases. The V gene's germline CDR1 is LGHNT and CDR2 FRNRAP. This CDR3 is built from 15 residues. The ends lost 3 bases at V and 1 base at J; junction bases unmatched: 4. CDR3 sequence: CASGFLGTGNTEAFF. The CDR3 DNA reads TGTGCTAGTGGTTTCTTGGGGACAGGGAACACTGAAGCTTTCTTT. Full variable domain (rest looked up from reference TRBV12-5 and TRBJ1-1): DARVTQTPRHKVTEMGQEVTMRCQPILGHNTVFWYRQTMMQGLELLAYFRNRAPLDDSGMPKDRFSAEMPDATLATLKIQPSEPRDSAVYFCASGFLGTGNTEAFFGQGTRLTVV.

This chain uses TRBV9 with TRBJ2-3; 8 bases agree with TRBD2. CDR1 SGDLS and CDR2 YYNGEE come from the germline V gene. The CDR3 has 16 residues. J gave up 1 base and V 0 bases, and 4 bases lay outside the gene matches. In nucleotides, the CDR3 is TGTGCCAGCAGCGTAGGGAGCGGGGGTCGCACAGATACGCAGTATTTT. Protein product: CASSVGSGGRTDTQYF.

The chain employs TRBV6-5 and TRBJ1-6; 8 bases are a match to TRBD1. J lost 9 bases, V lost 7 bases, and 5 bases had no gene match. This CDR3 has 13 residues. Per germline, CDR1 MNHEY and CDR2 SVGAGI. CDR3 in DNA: TGTGCCAGCACCGGGCAGGGGGCTTCACCCCTCCACTTT. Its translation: CASTGQGASPLHF.

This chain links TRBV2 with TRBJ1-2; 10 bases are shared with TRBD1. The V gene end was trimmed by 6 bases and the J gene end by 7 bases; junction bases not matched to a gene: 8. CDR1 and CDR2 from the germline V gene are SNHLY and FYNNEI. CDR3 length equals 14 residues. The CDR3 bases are TGTGCCAGCAGATCCGGGACAGGGGTCTCTGGCTACACCTTC. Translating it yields CASRSGTGVSGYTF.

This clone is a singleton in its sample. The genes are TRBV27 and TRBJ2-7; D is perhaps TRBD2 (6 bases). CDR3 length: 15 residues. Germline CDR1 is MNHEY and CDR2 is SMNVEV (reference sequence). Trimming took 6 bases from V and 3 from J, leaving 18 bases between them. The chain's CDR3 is CASSLNAWTNYEQYF. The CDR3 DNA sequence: TGTGCCAGCAGCTTGAACGCCTGGACTAACTACGAGCAGTACTTC.

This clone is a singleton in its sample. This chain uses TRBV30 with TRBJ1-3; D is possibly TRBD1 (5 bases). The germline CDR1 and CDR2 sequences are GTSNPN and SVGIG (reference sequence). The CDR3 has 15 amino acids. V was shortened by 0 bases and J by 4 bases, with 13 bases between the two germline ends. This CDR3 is CAWSVPRTPGNTIYF. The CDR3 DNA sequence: TGTGCCTGGAGTGTACCACGGACACCCGGAAACACCATATATTTT.